The present entry profiles one T cell receptor (beta chain) with its context. Categorization into cohorts depended on clinical history that participants reported. This specimen belongs to a study of blood T cell repertoires in COVID-19. Trimming took 0 bases from V and 1 from J, leaving 12 bases between them. This CDR3 is built from 16 residues. Germline V gene data show CDR1 as MNHEY and CDR2 as SVGAGI. Sequencing used immunoSEQ multiplex PCR; TCRdb keeps in-frame clones, though not all of them. The data contain about 50,000 clones, 70% to 85% of them singletons. The rearrangement joins TRBV6-5 to TRBJ2-5; TRBD1 is a possible D gene (6 bases). This TCR was sampled from a woman aged 50 to 65 with acute COVID-19. The sequenced material came from PBMCs or T cells enriched from blood (not recorded which). CDR3 nucleotides: TGTGCCAGCAGTTACTCGATCCGCAGGGGCCAAGAGACCCAGTACTTC. Protein sequence: CASSYSIRRGQETQYF.